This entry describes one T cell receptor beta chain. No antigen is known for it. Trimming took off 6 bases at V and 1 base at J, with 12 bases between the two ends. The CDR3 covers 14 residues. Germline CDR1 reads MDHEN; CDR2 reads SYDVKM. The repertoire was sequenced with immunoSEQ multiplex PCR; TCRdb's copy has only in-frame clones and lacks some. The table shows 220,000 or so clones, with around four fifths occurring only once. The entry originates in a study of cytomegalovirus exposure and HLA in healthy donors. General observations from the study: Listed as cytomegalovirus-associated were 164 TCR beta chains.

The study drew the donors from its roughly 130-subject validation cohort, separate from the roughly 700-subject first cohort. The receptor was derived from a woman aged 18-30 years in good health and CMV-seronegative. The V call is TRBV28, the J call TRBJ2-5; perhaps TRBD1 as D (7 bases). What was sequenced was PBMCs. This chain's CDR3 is CASSRGTVQETQYF. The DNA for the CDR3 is TGTGCCAGCAGCCGGGGGACAGTCCAAGAGACCCAGTACTTC. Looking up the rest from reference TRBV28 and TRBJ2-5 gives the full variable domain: DVKVTQSSRYLVKRTGEKVFLECVQDMDHENMFWYRQDPGLGLRLIYFSYDVKMKEKGDIPEGYSVSREKKERFSLILESASTNQTSMYLCASSRGTVQETQYFGPGTRLLVL.